This T cell receptor beta chain was documented in a study of blood T cell repertoires in COVID-19. Original processing notes: By means of reference gene primer amplification, nucleated cell counts were estimated. Some clones are missing from TCRdb's copy, which holds only in-frame ones; the method was immunoSEQ multiplex PCR. V and J calls and clone size follow that table, whereas D and trimming were derived from the DNA. The table includes about 58,000 clones, around nine tenths detected once. The receptor was derived from a woman between 65 and 79 years old with active COVID-19. The sequenced sample was peripheral blood.

This chain's CDR3 is CASNRGGGMETQYF. CDR3 sequence (DNA): TGTGCCAGCAACAGAGGAGGGGGCATGGAGACCCAGTACTTC. The V gene is TRBV2, the J gene TRBJ2-5; TRBD1 is a possible D gene (7 bases). The CDR3 length is 14 residues. The V gene's germline CDR1 is SNHLY and CDR2 FYNNEI. V was trimmed by 7 bases and J by 5 bases, leaving 17 bases between them.